This TCR beta chain was captured in a study of radiotherapy plus CTLA-4 blockade in lung cancer. The wider study: Among all patients, around 19% showed objective responses, while roughly 28% had disease control.

Clones were read by immunoSEQ multiplex PCR, and TCRdb kept only the in-frame ones, dropping some. The data contain 50,000 to 85,000 clones, around 86% of them singletons. Germline V gene sequence: CDR1 MNHNS, CDR2 SASEGT. The CDR3 covers 13 residues. V gave up 5 bases and J gave up 2 bases, with 9 bases separating them. Chemo-refractory metastatic non-small-cell lung cancer patients underwent focal radiation alongside CTLA-4 blockade with ipilimumab. The source material was peripheral blood, sampled from a patient treated with radiotherapy plus ipilimumab. The sequence came from a human donor with non-small cell lung cancer who had a partial response to radiotherapy plus ipilimumab. J is TRBJ1-2 and V is TRBV6-1; D might be TRBD1 (6 bases). CDR3 sequence reads: CASSRDINYGYTF. In DNA, the CDR3 is TGTGCCAGCAGTCGGGACATAAACTATGGCTACACCTTC.